Listed below are T cell receptor beta chains from one sample, sequenced in a study of T cells in Graves' hyperthyroidism and ophthalmopathy. TCRdb re-derived calls from the multiplex PCR reads in MiXCR, one entry per CDR3 protein. The sample yields about 500,000 distinct CDR3 sequences, 15% to 20% seen once. The specimen was blood. The receptors were sampled from a woman aged 25 to 45 with Graves' ophthalmopathy. Each CDR3 is given with its conserved first and last residue. Each record gives: J gene, D gene, clone size, V gene, CDR3 DNA, CDR3 protein. The D gene is left open where the match is weak. A row's size may be missing; if present it is once, few, many or a size class.

TRBJ1-1,TRBD1,NA,TRBV29-1,TGCAGCGTTGAGTTGCGGACAGGGCCGTTTAACACTGAAGCTTTCTTT,CSVELRTGPFNTEAFF
TRBJ2-7,TRBD2,many,TRBV11-1,TGTGCCAGCAGCCCGACCGGGACTAGCTTCTACGAGCAGTACTTC,CASSPTGTSFYEQYF
TRBJ1-5,NA,many,TRBV6-1,TGTGCCAGCAGACCTTCAGGGAGCAATCAGCCCCAGCATTTT,CASRPSGSNQPQHF
TRBJ2-3,NA,few,TRBV6-1,TGTGCCAGCAGTGAGGGTGACGGATACACAGATACGCAGTATTTT,CASSEGDGYTDTQYF
TRBJ2-1,TRBD2,many,TRBV24-1,TGTGCCACCAGTGACCCCTCGGGACTAGCGGGAGGGCTGAGGCAGTTCTTC,CATSDPSGLAGGLRQFF
TRBJ2-7,TRBD1,many,TRBV7-8,TGTGCCAGCAGCTTAGCGGACAGGGGGCCCATGAGGGAGCAGTACTTC,CASSLADRGPMREQYF
TRBJ2-2,TRBD1,NA,TRBV19,TGTGCCAGTAAAGACGGACAGGGGCAAACCGGGGAGCTGTTTTTT,CASKDGQGQTGELFF
TRBJ2-1,NA,few,TRBV27,TGTGCCAGCAGCCCCTTTACGGGCTACAATGAGCAGTTCTTC,CASSPFTGYNEQFF
TRBJ2-1,TRBD2,NA,TRBV28,TGTGCCAGCAGCGGGACTAGCGGGTTTAACTACAATGAGCAGTTCTTC,CASSGTSGFNYNEQFF
TRBJ2-1,NA,many,TRBV28,TGTGCCAGCAGTTCTCCCCGACAGGGAGGGTCCTACAATGAGCAGTTCTTC,CASSSPRQGGSYNEQFF
TRBJ1-5,NA,few,TRBV20-1,TGCAGTGCCGTGCTTGGCGGGGTAGGTCAGCCCCAGCATTTT,CSAVLGGVGQPQHF
TRBJ2-5,NA,NA,TRBV7-9,TGTGCCAGCAGAATTTACGAGACCCAGTACTTC,CASRIYETQYF
TRBJ2-5,NA,few,TRBV20-1,TGCAGTGCTGAGGCACAGGTCCAAGAGACCCAGTACTTC,CSAEAQVQETQYF
TRBJ2-7,NA,many,TRBV5-4,TGTGCCAGCAGCCCACCGGGACAAGCTCCCGAGCAGTACTTC,CASSPPGQAPEQYF
TRBJ2-7,NA,many,TRBV6-5,TGTGCCAGCAGTTACTCGGACGGAACCTACGAGCAGTACTTC,CASSYSDGTYEQYF
TRBJ2-6,NA,many,TRBV28,TGTGCCAGCACACTCTCTGGGGCCAACGTCCTGACTTTC,CASTLSGANVLTF
TRBJ2-3,TRBD2,NA,TRBV10-3,TGTGCCATCAGTGGACTAGCGGGAGTTTCAGATACGCAGTATTTT,CAISGLAGVSDTQYF
TRBJ2-7,TRBD2,few,TRBV2,TGTGCCTTCCGGGGACTAGCGTATACCTACGAGCAGTACTTC,CAFRGLAYTYEQYF
TRBJ1-1,NA,many,TRBV6-5,TGTGCCAGCAGTTACTCGGGTATGAACACTGAAGCTTTCTTT,CASSYSGMNTEAFF
TRBJ2-7,NA,many,TRBV11-2,TGTGCCAGCAGCTTATTAACGGCCCAGCGCGAGCAGTACTTC,CASSLLTAQREQYF
TRBJ2-7,TRBD2,NA,TRBV7-8,TGTGCCAGCAGCTTAAAGGCGGGAGGGCCGGTTGAGCAGTACTTC,CASSLKAGGPVEQYF
TRBJ1-4,NA,many,TRBV2,TGTGCCAGCAGTCGGGGGGCTACAACTAATGAAAAACTGTTTTTT,CASSRGATTNEKLFF
TRBJ2-3,NA,NA,TRBV28,TGTGCCAGCGTTCTTGGGGTAGGGAGAGATACGCAGTATTTT,CASVLGVGRDTQYF
TRBJ1-2,TRBD1,many,TRBV29-1,TGCAGCGTTGACGAGGACAGGGTGGGTGGCTACACCTTC,CSVDEDRVGGYTF
TRBJ1-1,NA,many,TRBV19,TGTGCCAGTAGTATGCGGGGCCTAATGAACACTGAAGCTTTCTTT,CASSMRGLMNTEAFF
TRBJ2-7,TRBD2,NA,TRBV6-2/TRBV6-3,TGTGCCAGCAGTTACTCCTTTTCGTTGAGTCGGGAGGCCCCCCCCTCCTACGAGCAGTACTTC,CASSYSFSLSREAPPSYEQYF
TRBJ1-4,NA,few,TRBV4-1,TGCGCCAGCAGCCAAGAAGCAGCATGGGAAAAACTGTTTTTT,CASSQEAAWEKLFF